This passage covers 17 T cell receptor beta chains from one sample sequenced in a study of T cells in Graves' hyperthyroidism and ophthalmopathy (dated by TCRdb to about 2019). Receptor libraries were prepared by multiplex PCR. Instrument used: Illumina HiSeq 2000. TCR beta CDR3 regions were amplified from RNA transcripts. For the first round of RT-PCR on the TCR CDR3, the HTBI primer set was used together with the Qiagen OneStep RT-PCR kit. The public reads were reprocessed in TCRdb via fastp at Q25 and MiXCR, keeping in-frame beta chains. Rows matching on CDR3 protein sequence are summarized as one entry with the most common DNA and genes. Present in this sample are 660,000 or so distinct CDR3 sequences, roughly 46% of which were seen just once. 6.5% to 9% of the sample is in the top ten clones. Input material: peripheral blood or thyroid tissue (not recorded which). The receptors stem from an adult man with Graves' disease, either hyperthyroidism or ophthalmopathy (not recorded which).

The chain links TRBV20-1 to TRBJ1-2, with D uncertain. Trimming pared 0 bases from V and 0 bases from J, leaving 11 bases between. This CDR3 region has 15 residues. The V gene's germline CDR1 is DFQATT and CDR2 SNEGSKA (reference sequence). CDR3 bases: TGCAGTGCTAGAGATCGGCAAAGAGCTAACTATGGCTACACCTTC. This sequence encodes CSARDRQRANYGYTF.

The genes are TRBV10-3 and TRBJ1-6, with D unclear. With 3 bases removed from V and 13 bases from J, the gap between germline ends came to 13 bases. There are 13 residues in the CDR3. The germline CDR1 and CDR2 sequences are ENHRY and SYGVKD. The DNA of the CDR3 is TGTGCCATCAGTGAACGGGAAAATCAGCCCCTCCACTTT. It yields the protein CAISERENQPLHF.

The rearrangement joins TRBV9 to TRBJ1-4; D uncertain. This CDR3 has 17 residues. V was trimmed by 0 bases and J by 3 bases, leaving 15 bases between them. Per the germline V gene, CDR1 is SGDLS and CDR2 is YYNGEE. The CDR3 region has the DNA TGTGCCAGCAGCGTAGGAGGCGCTATGGTGGCTAATGAAAAACTGTTTTTT. It translates to CASSVGGAMVANEKLFF.

This clonotype was recorded at least ten times. The V and J genes are TRBV11-2 and TRBJ1-1; 7 bases agree with TRBD1. Germline CDR1 and CDR2: SGHAT and FQNNGV. V lost 4 bases, J lost 0 bases, and 2 bases stayed unmatched. The CDR3 loop spans 14 amino acids. The CDR3, as DNA: TGTGCCAGCAGCTGGACAGGCTTGAACACTGAAGCTTTCTTT. This codes for CASSWTGLNTEAFF.

This clonotype has more than one count but fewer than ten. The chain combines TRBV20-1 with TRBJ1-1, with D hard to call. Germline values: CDR1 DFQATT, CDR2 SNEGSKA (reference sequence). This CDR3 spans 12 amino acids. Between the trimmed V and J ends, which lost 4 bases and 5 bases, there was a span of 11 bases. CDR3 bases: TGCAGTGCTAAGGTCCATAATACTGAAGCTTTCTTT. This translates into CSAKVHNTEAFF.

This clonotype was observed many times. In DNA, the CDR3 is TGTGCCAGCAGCCCATCGTTCGGACAGCCCCAGCATTTT. Protein sequence: CASSPSFGQPQHF. V and J are TRBV7-9 and TRBJ1-5; D gene ambiguous. This CDR3 contains 13 residues. In germline, CDR1 is SEHNR, CDR2 FQNEAQ (reference sequence). Trimming shortened V by 5 bases and J by 7 bases, and 12 bases separated the two germline ends.

This clonotype was seen at least ten times. V and J are TRBV7-8 and TRBJ1-1, with D uncertain. Trimming pared 0 bases from V and 7 bases from J, leaving 6 bases between. There are 12 residues in the CDR3. Per germline, CDR1 SGHVS and CDR2 FQNEAQ. The CDR3 loop reads CASSLAGNEAFF. Here the CDR3 DNA reads TGTGCCAGCAGCTTAGCTGGGAATGAAGCTTTCTTT.

Notes on this clonotype: A clone one base away is much larger, so this may be a read error. This chain links TRBV20-1 with TRBJ2-7; maybe TRBD2 (6 bases). V lost 3 bases to trimming and J lost 6 bases, with 15 bases between them. From germline, CDR1 is DFQATT and CDR2 SNEGSKA (reference sequence). This CDR3 contains 13 residues. The CDR3 DNA sequence: TGCAGTGCTAGGGACGCGGGAACGGGCGAGCAGTACTTC. It translates to CSARDAGTGEQYF.

A word on this clonotype: The junction departs from germline at one end; a sequencing error may be responsible. This chain uses TRBV15 with TRBJ1-2, with TRBD1 matching 7 bases. CDR3 length: 15 amino acids. Germline V lookup: CDR1 LNHNV, CDR2 YYDKDF (reference sequence). The CDR3: CAGSQGEGHRGGYTF. CDR3 DNA sequence: TGCGCCGGCAGCCAAGGAGAAGGACACAGGGGCGGCTACACCTTC. The full variable domain, in which reference TRBV15 and TRBJ1-2 provide the parts outside the CDR3, is DAMVIQNPRYQVTQFGKPVTLSCSQTLNHNVMYWYQQKSSQAPKLLFHYYDKDFNNEADTPDNFQSRRPNTSFCFLDIRSPGLGDTAMYLCAGSQGEGHRGGYTFGSGTRLTVV.

This clonotype has a count of ten or more. The chain recombines TRBV19 with TRBJ1-1; 9 bases are shared with TRBD1. The CDR3 spans 14 residues. V lost 7 bases and J lost 4; bases outside the gene matches: 7. CDR1 and CDR2 from the germline V gene are LNHDA and SQIVND (reference sequence). The CDR3 here is CASTLGTGFTEAFF. In nucleotides, the CDR3 is TGTGCCAGTACTTTGGGGACAGGGTTCACTGAAGCTTTCTTT.

The chain has TRBV7-9 and TRBJ1-5, with D unclear. V lost 6 bases and J lost 7, with 16 bases in between. CDR3 length equals 14 residues. Germline CDR1 and CDR2: SEHNR and FQNEAQ (reference sequence). The CDR3 DNA reads TGTGCCAGCAGAGATGCCGGAGGTGACCAGCCCCAGCATTTT. Its translation is CASRDAGGDQPQHF. The full variable domain, in which reference TRBV7-9 and TRBJ1-5 provide the parts outside the CDR3, is DTGVSQNPRHKITKRGQNVTFRCDPISEHNRLYWYRQTLGQGPEFLTYFQNEAQLEKSRLLSDRFSAERPKGSFSTLEIQRTEQGDSAMYLCASRDAGGDQPQHFGDGTRLSIL.

The CDR3 region has the DNA TGTGCCAGCAGCTCGGATCCAGGGGGCCCGGACACTGAAGCTTTCTTT. Amino acids: CASSSDPGGPDTEAFF. The chain recombines TRBV7-9 with TRBJ1-1, with 8 bases matching TRBD1. The CDR3 sequence is 16 residues long. Trimming cost V 4 bases and J 3 bases; bases outside gene matches: 10. Germline values: CDR1 SEHNR, CDR2 FQNEAQ (reference sequence). Filled out from reference TRBV7-9 and TRBJ1-1, the complete variable domain reads DTGVSQNPRHKITKRGQNVTFRCDPISEHNRLYWYRQTLGQGPEFLTYFQNEAQLEKSRLLSDRFSAERPKGSFSTLEIQRTEQGDSAMYLCASSSDPGGPDTEAFFGQGTRLTVV.

The chain joins TRBV20-1 to TRBJ1-6; D is undetermined. Germline assignment: CDR1 DFQATT and CDR2 SNEGSKA (reference sequence). The CDR3 is made up of 13 amino acids. V lost 0 bases and J 8 bases, leaving 8 bases between the germline ends. CDR3 protein: CSARDPTDSPLHF. Here the CDR3 DNA reads TGCAGTGCTAGAGACCCGACGGATTCACCCCTCCACTTT.

This clonotype has ten or more counts. This sequence joins TRBV7-2 and TRBJ2-7; 11 bases are shared with TRBD2. With V trimmed by 5 bases and J by 3 bases, 3 bases remained unmatched. Germline CDR1 reads SGHTA; CDR2 reads FQGNSA. The CDR3 totals 14 residues. CDR3 residues: CASSTSGGRYEQYF. The DNA of the CDR3 is TGTGCCAGCAGCACTAGCGGGGGCCGCTACGAGCAGTACTTC.

This clonotype was seen many times. This chain uses TRBV7-8 with TRBJ2-5; 9 positions agree with TRBD1. The J segment lost 5 bases and the V segment lost 6 bases, leaving 10 bases of the junction unmatched. CDR3 length: 15 amino acids. The germline CDR1 and CDR2 sequences are SGHVS and FQNEAQ. CDR3 sequence: CASSQGTGRTETQYF. The CDR3 DNA reads as TGTGCCAGCAGTCAAGGGACAGGGAGAACGGAGACCCAGTACTTC. The full variable domain, in which reference TRBV7-8 and TRBJ2-5 provide the parts outside the CDR3, is GAGVSQSPRYKVAKRGQDVALRCDPISGHVSLFWYQQALGQGPEFLTYFQNEAQLDKSGLPSDRFFAERPEGSVSTLKIQRTQQEDSAVYLCASSQGTGRTETQYFGPGTRLLVL.

In this sample, this clonotype turned up many times. J is TRBJ2-5 and V is TRBV7-8; TRBD1 aligns across 7 bases. Unmatched junction bases numbered 4, after V lost 5 bases and J lost 4 bases. Per the germline V gene, CDR1 is SGHVS and CDR2 is FQNEAQ. The CDR3 is made up of 13 amino acids. In DNA, the CDR3 is TGTGCCAGCAGCCCAGGGGACAGAGAGACCCAGTACTTC. As protein: CASSPGDRETQYF. The whole variable domain, remainder taken from reference TRBV7-8 and TRBJ2-5, is GAGVSQSPRYKVAKRGQDVALRCDPISGHVSLFWYQQALGQGPEFLTYFQNEAQLDKSGLPSDRFFAERPEGSVSTLKIQRTQQEDSAVYLCASSPGDRETQYFGPGTRLLVL.

Of note for this clonotype: A single base separates this from a much larger clone, so it may be a read error. This sequence joins TRBV6-1 and TRBJ2-5; D perhaps matches TRBD2 (6 bases). Trimming removed 4 bases from V and 5 bases from J, with 20 bases in between. The CDR3 consists of 16 residues. Per the germline V gene, CDR1 is MNHNS and CDR2 is SASEGT. CDR3 residues: CASSGEYGTAEETQYF. CDR3 in DNA: TGTGCCAGCAGTGGAGAGTATGGGACTGCGGAGGAGACCCAGTACTTC.